This TCR beta chain was captured in a study of blood T cell repertoires in COVID-19. The V and J ends lost 7 bases and 0 bases respectively, with 10 bases between them. The CDR3 covers 14 residues. Germline assignment: CDR1 SNHLY and CDR2 FYNNEI. The method was immunoSEQ multiplex PCR; TCRdb's version includes in-frame clones alone and lacks a portion of them. The table has over 350,000 clones, about 86% seen once. The sample consisted of PBMCs or T cells enriched from blood (not recorded which). The clonotype was recovered from a woman between 50 and 59 years old who had recovered from COVID-19. The chain has TRBV2 and TRBJ1-3; the D is unclear. The CDR3 bases are TGTGCCAGCAATCGCGGAAACTCTGGAAACACCATATATTTT. Protein product: CASNRGNSGNTIYF.